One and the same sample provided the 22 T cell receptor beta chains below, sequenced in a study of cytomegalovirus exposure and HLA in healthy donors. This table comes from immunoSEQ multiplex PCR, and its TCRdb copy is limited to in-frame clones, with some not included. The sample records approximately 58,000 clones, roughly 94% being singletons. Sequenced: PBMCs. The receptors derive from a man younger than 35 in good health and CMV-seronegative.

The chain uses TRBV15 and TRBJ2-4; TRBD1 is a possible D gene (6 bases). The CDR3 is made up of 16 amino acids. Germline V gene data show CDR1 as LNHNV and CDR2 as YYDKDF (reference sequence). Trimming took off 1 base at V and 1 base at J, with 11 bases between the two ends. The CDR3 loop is CATSRVGAGAKNIQYF. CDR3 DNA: TGTGCCACCAGCAGAGTGGGGGCTGGGGCCAAAAACATTCAGTACTTC. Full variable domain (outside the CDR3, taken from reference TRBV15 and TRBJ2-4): DAMVIQNPRYQVTQFGKPVTLSCSQTLNHNVMYWYQQKSSQAPKLLFHYYDKDFNNEADTPDNFQSRRPNTSFCFLDIRSPGLGDTAMYLCATSRVGAGAKNIQYFGAGTRLSVL.

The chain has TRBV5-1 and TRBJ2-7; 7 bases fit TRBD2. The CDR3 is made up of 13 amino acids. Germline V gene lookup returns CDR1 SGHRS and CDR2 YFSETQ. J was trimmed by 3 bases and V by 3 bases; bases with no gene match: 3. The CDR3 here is CASSSSGNYEQYF. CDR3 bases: TGCGCCAGCAGCTCTAGCGGCAACTACGAGCAGTACTTC.

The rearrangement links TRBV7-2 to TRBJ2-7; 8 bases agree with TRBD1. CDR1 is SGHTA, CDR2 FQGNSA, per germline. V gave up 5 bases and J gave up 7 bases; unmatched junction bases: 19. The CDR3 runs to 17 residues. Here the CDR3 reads CASSHRGQGGFFEEQYF. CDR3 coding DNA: TGTGCCAGCAGCCACCGAGGACAGGGAGGATTTTTCGAGGAGCAGTACTTC.

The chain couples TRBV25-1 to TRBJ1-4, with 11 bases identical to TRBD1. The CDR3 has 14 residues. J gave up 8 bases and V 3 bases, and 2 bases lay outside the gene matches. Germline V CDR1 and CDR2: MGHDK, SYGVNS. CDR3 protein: CASSEGTGGEKLFF. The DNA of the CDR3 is TGTGCCAGCAGTGAGGGGACAGGGGGGGAAAAACTGTTTTTT.

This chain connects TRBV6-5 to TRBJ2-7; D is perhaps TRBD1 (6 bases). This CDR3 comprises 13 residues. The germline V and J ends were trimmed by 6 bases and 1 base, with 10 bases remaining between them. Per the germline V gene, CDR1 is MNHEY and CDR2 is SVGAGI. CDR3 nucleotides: TGTGCCAGCAGCCCAGGGGATTCCTACGAGCAGTACTTC. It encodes CASSPGDSYEQYF.

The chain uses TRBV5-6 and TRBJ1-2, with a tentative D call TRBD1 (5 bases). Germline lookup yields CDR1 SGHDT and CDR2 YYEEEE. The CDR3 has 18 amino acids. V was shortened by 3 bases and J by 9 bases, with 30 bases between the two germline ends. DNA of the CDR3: TGTGCCAGCAGCTCTCTTGTGGGGGGGACTCCGAGGGGAAGCCGCTACACCTTC. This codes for CASSSLVGGTPRGSRYTF. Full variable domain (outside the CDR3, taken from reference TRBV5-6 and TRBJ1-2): DAGVTQSPTHLIKTRGQQVTLRCSPKSGHDTVSWYQQALGQGPQFIFQYYEEEERQRGNFPDRFSGHQFPNYSSELNVNALLLGDSALYLCASSSLVGGTPRGSRYTFGSGTRLTVV.

DNA of the CDR3: TGTGCCAGCAGCTTAGGCCCCGGGACAGGGGCCGCTGGGGCCAACGTCCTGACTTTC. Translating gives CASSLGPGTGAAGANVLTF. V is TRBV11-2 and J is TRBJ2-6; 10 nucleotides agree with TRBD1. The V gene end was trimmed by 1 base and the J gene end by 2 bases; junction bases not matched to a gene: 8. Germline assignment: CDR1 SGHAT and CDR2 FQNNGV. CDR3 length: 19 amino acids. The complete variable domain, with remaining parts taken from reference TRBV11-2 and TRBJ2-6, reads EAGVAQSPRYKIIEKRQSVAFWCNPISGHATLYWYQQILGQGPKLLIQFQNNGVVDDSQLPKDRFSAERLKGVDSTLKIQPAKLEDSAVYLCASSLGPGTGAAGANVLTFGAGSRLTVL.

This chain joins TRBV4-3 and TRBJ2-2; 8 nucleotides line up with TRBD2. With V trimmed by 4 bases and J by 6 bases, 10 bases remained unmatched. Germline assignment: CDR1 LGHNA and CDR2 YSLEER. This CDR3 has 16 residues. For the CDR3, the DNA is TGCGCCAGCAGCCCTAAAGCGGGAGTGGGTTCCGGGGAGCTGTTTTTT. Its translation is CASSPKAGVGSGELFF.

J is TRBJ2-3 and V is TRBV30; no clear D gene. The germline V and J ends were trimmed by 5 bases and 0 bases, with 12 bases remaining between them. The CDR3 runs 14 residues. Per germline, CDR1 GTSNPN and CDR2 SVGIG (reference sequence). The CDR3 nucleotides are TGTGCCTGGGGAGACCCGCACAGCACAGATACGCAGTATTTT. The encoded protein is CAWGDPHSTDTQYF.

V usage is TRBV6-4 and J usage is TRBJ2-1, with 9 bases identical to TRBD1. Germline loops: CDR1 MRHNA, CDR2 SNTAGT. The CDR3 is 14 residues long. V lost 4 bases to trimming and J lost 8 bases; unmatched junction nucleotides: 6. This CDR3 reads CASSGTGAGDEQFF. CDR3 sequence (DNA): TGTGCCAGCAGTGGGACAGGGGCGGGGGATGAGCAGTTCTTC.

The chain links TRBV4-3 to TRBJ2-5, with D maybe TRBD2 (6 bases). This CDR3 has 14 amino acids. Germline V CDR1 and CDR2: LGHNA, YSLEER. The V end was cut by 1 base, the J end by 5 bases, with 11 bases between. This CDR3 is CASSQGLGGETQYF. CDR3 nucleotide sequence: TGCGCCAGCAGCCAAGGACTCGGGGGTGAGACCCAGTACTTC.

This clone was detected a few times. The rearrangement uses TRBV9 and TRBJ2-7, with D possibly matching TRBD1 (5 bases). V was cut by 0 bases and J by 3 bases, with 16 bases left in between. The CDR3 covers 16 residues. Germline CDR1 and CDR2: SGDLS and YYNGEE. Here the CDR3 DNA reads TGTGCCAGCAGCGTAGGGGCTGGGGCAGGTCGCTACGAGCAGTACTTC. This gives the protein CASSVGAGAGRYEQYF.

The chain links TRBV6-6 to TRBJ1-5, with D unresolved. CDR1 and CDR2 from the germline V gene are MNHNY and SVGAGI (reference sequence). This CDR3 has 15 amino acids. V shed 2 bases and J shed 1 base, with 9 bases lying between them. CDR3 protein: CASSYVMQSNQPQHF. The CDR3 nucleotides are TGTGCCAGCAGTTACGTGATGCAGAGCAATCAGCCCCAGCATTTT.

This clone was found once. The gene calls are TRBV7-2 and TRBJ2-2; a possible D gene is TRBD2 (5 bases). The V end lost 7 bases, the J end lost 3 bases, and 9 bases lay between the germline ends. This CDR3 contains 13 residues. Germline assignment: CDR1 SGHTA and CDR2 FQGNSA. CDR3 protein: CASTRADTGELFF. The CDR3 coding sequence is TGTGCCAGCACGAGGGCGGACACCGGGGAGCTGTTTTTT.

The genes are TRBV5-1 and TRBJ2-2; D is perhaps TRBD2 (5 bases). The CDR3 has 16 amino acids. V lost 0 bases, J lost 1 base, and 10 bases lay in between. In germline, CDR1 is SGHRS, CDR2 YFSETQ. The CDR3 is CASSLDAGLNTGELFF. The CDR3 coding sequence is TGCGCCAGCAGCTTGGACGCGGGCTTGAACACCGGGGAGCTGTTTTTT.

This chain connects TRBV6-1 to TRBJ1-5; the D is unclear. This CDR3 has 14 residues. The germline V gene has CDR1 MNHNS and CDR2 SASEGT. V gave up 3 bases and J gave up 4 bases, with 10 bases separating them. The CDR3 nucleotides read TGTGCCAGCAGTGATAGATCTGATAATCAGCCCCAGCATTTT. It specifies CASSDRSDNQPQHF.

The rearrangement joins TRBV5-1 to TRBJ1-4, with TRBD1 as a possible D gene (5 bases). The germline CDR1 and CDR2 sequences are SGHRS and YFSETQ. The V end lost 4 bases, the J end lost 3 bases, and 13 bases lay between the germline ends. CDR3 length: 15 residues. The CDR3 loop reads CASSAWGGSNEKLFF. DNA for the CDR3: TGCGCCAGCAGCGCCTGGGGCGGCTCTAATGAAAAACTGTTTTTT.

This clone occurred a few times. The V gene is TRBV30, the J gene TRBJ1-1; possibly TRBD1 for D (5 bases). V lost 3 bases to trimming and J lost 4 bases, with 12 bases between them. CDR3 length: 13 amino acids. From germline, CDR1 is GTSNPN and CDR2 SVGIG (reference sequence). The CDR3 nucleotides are TGTGCCTGGAGGATGACAGTTCTCACTGAAGCTTTCTTT. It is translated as CAWRMTVLTEAFF. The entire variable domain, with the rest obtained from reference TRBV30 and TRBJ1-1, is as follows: SQTIHQWPATLVQPVGSPLSLECTVEGTSNPNLYWYRQAAGRGLQLLFYSVGIGQISSEVPQNLSASRPQDRQFILSSKKLLLSDSGFYLCAWRMTVLTEAFFGQGTRLTVV.

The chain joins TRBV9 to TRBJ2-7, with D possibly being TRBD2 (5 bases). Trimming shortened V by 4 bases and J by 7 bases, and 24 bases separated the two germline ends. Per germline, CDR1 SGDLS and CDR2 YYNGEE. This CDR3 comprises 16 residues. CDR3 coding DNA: TGTGCCAGCAGCCTTGACGGAGGCAGTCCCCTGTGGGAGCAGTACTTC. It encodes CASSLDGGSPLWEQYF.

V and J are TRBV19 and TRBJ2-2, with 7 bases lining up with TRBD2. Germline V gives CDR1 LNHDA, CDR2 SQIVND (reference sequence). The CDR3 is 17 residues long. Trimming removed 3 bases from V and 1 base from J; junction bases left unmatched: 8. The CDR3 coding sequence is TGTGCCAGTAGTATGGTCAGGCTAGCGGAGAACACCGGGGAGCTGTTTTTT. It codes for CASSMVRLAENTGELFF.

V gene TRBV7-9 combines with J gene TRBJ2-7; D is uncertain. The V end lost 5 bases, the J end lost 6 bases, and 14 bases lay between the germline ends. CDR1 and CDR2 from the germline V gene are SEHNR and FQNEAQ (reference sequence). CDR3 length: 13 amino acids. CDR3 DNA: TGTGCCAGCAGCCCCTCTTATCCCTTCGAGCAGTACTTC. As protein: CASSPSYPFEQYF.

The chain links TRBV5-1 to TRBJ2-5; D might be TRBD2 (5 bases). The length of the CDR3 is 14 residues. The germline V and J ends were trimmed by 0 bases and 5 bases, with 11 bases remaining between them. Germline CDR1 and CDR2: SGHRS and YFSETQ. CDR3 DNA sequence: TGCGCCAGCAGCTTGGGTGAGGGCCTTGAGACCCAGTACTTC. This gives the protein CASSLGEGLETQYF.